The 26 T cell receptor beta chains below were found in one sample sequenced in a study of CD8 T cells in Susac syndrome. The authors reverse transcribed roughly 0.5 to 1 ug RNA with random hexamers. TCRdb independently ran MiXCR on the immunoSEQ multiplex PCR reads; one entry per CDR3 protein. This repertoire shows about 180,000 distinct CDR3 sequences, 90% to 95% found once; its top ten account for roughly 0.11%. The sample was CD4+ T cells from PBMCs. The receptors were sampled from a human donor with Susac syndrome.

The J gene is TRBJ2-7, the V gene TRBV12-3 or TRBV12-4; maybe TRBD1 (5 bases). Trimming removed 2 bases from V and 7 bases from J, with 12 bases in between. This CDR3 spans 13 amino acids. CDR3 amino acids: CASSLWQGKEQYF. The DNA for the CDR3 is TGTGCCAGCAGTTTATGGCAGGGAAAGGAGCAGTACTTC.

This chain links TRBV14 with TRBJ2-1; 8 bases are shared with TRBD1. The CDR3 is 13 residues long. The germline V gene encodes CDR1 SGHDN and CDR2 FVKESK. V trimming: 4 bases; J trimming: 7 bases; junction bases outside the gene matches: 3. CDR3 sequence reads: CASSRTGLNEQFF. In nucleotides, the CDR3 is TGTGCCAGCAGCCGGACAGGGCTTAATGAGCAGTTCTTC.

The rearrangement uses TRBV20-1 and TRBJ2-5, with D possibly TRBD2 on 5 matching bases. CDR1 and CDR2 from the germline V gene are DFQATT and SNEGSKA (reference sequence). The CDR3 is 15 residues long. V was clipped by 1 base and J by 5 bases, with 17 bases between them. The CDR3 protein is CSARVPGRDLETQYF. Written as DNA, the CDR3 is TGCAGTGCTAGAGTCCCCGGACGGGATTTGGAGACCCAGTACTTC.

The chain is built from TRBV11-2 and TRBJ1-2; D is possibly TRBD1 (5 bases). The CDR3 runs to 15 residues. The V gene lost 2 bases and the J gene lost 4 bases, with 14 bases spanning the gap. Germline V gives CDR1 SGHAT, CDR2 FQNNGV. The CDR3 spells CASSLSRDSSYGYTF. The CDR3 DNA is TGTGCCAGCAGCTTATCCCGAGACAGCAGCTATGGCTACACCTTC.

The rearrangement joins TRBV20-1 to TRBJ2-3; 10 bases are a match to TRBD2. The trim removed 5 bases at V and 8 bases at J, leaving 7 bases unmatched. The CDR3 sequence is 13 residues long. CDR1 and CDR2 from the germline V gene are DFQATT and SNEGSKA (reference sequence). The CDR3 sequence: CSAEQRGGVTQYF. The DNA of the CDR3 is TGCAGTGCTGAACAGCGGGGGGGGGTTACGCAGTATTTT.

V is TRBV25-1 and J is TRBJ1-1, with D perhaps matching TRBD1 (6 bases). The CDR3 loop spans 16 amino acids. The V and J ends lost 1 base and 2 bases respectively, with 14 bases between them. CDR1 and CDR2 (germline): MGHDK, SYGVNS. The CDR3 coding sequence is TGTGCCAGCAGTGAATCTGGGGGCCGTAGAAACACTGAAGCTTTCTTT. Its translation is CASSESGGRRNTEAFF.

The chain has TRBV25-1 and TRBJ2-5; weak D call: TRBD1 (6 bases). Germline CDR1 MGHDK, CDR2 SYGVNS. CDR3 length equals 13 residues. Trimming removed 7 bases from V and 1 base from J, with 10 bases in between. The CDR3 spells CASNGQSQETQYF. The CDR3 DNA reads TGTGCCAGCAACGGACAGTCCCAAGAGACCCAGTACTTC.

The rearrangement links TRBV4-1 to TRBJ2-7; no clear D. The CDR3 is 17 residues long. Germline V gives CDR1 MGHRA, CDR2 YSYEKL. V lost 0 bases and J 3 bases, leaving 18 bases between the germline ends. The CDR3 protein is CASSQDRTSWEGYEQYF. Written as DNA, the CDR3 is TGCGCCAGCAGCCAAGATCGAACTTCGTGGGAAGGCTACGAGCAGTACTTC.

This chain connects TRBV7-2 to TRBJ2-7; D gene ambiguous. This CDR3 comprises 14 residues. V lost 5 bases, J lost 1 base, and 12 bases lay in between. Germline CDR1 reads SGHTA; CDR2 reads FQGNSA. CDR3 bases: TGTGCCAGCAGCCCCCCCGGCCTGTCCTACGAGCAGTACTTC. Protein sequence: CASSPPGLSYEQYF. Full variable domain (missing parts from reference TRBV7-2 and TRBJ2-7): GAGVSQSPSNKVTEKGKDVELRCDPISGHTALYWYRQSLGQGLEFLIYFQGNSAPDKSGLPSDRFSAERTGGSVSTLTIQRTQQEDSAVYLCASSPPGLSYEQYFGPGTRLTVT.

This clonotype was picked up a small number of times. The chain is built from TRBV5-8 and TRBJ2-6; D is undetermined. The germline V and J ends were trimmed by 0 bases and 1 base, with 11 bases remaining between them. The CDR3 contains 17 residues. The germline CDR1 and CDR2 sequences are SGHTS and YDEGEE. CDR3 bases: TGTGCCAGCAGCTTGGGGTCCTCTGGGTCTGGGGCCAACGTCCTGACTTTC. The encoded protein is CASSLGSSGSGANVLTF.

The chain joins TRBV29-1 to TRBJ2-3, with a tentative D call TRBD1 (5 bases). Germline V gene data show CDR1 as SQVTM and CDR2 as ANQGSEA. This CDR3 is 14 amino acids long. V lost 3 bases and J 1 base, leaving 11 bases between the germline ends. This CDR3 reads CSVDSGLGTDTQYF. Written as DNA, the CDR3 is TGCAGCGTTGATTCAGGGTTGGGCACAGATACGCAGTATTTT.

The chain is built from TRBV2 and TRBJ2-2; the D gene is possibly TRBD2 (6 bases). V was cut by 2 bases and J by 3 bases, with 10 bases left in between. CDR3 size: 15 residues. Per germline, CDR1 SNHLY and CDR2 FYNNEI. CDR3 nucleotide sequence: TGTGCCAGCAGTGAAAACGGGGGAGACACCGGGGAGCTGTTTTTT. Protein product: CASSENGGDTGELFF. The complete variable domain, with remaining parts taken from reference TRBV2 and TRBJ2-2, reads EPEVTQTPSHQVTQMGQEVILRCVPISNHLYFYWYRQILGQKVEFLVSFYNNEISEKSEIFDDQFSVERPDGSNFTLKIRSTKLEDSAMYFCASSENGGDTGELFFGEGSRLTVL.

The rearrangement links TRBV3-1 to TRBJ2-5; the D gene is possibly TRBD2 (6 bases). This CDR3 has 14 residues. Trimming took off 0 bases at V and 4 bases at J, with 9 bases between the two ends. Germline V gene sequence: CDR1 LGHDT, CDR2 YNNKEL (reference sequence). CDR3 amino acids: CASSQETSRETQYF. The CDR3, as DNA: TGTGCCAGCAGCCAAGAAACTAGCCGAGAGACCCAGTACTTC.

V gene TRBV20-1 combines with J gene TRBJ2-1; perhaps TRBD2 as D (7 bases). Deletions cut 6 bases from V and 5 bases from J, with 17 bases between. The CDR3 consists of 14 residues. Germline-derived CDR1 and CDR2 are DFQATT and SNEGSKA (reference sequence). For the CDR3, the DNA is TGCAGTGCCCGGGGGCTAGCGGATAACAATGAGCAGTTCTTC. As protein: CSARGLADNNEQFF.

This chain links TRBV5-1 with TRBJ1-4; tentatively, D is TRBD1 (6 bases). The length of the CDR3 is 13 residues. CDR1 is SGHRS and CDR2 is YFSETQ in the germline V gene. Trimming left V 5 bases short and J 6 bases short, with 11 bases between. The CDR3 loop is CASRQGGYEKLFF. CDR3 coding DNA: TGCGCCAGCAGACAGGGAGGGTATGAAAAACTGTTTTTT.

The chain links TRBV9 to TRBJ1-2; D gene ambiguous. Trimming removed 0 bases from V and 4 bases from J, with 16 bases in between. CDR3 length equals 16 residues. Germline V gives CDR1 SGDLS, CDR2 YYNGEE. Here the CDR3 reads CASSVAPFPGAYGYTF. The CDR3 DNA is TGTGCCAGCAGCGTAGCCCCTTTCCCGGGAGCCTATGGCTACACCTTC.

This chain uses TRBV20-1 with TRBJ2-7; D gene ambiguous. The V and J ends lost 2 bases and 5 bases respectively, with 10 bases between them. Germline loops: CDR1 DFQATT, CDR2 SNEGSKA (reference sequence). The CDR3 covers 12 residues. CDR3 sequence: CSARSSRNEQYF. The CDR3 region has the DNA TGCAGTGCTAGATCGAGTAGGAACGAGCAGTACTTC.

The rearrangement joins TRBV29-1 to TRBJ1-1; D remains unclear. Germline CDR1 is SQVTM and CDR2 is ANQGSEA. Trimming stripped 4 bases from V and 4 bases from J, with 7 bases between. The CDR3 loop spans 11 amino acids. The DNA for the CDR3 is TGCAGCGTTGCTGGTAGCACTGAAGCTTTCTTT. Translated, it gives CSVAGSTEAFF.

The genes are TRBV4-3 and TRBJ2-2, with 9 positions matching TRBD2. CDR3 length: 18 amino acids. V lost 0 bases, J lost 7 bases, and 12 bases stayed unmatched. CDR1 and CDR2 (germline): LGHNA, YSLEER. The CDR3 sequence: CASSQDPSGGGASGELFF. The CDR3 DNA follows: TGCGCCAGCAGCCAAGACCCCTCAGGCGGGGGGGCCAGCGGGGAGCTGTTTTTT.

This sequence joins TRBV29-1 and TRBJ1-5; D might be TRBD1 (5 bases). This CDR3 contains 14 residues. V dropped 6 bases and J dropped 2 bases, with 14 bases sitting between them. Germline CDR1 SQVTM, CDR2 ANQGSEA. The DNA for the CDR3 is TGCAGCGTCGCAGACCAGGGAGGCAATCAGCCCCAGCATTTT. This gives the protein CSVADQGGNQPQHF.

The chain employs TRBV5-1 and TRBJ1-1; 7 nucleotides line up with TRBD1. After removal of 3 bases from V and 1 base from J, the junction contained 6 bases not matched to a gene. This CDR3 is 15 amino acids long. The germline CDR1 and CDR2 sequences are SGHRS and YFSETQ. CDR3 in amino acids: CASSSNRGQNTEAFF. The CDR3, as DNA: TGCGCCAGCAGCTCAAACAGGGGCCAGAACACTGAAGCTTTCTTT.

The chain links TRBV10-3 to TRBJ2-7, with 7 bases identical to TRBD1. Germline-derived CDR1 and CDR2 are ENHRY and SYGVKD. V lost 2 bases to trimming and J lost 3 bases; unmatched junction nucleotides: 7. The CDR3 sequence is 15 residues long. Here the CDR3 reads CAISEPTRDSYEQYF. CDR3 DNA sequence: TGTGCCATCAGTGAGCCCACCCGGGACAGCTACGAGCAGTACTTC.

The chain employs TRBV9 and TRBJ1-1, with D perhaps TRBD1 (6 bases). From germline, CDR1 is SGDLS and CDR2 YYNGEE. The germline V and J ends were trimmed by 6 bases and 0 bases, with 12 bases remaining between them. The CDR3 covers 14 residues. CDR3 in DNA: TGTGCCAGCAACAGGACAGAGATGAACACTGAAGCTTTCTTT. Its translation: CASNRTEMNTEAFF. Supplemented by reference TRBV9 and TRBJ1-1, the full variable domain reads DSGVTQTPKHLITATGQRVTLRCSPRSGDLSVYWYQQSLDQGLQFLIQYYNGEERAKGNILERFSAQQFPDLHSELNLSSLELGDSALYFCASNRTEMNTEAFFGQGTRLTVV.

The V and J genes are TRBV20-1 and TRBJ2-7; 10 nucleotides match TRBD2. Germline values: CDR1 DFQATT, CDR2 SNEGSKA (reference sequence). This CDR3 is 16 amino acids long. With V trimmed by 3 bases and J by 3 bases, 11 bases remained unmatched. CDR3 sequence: CSASGSGGFGIYEQYF. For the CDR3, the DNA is TGCAGTGCTAGTGGTAGCGGGGGGTTCGGGATCTACGAGCAGTACTTC.

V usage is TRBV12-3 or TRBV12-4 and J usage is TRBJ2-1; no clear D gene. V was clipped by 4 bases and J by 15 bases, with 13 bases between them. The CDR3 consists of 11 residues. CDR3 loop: CASSSSHYPFF. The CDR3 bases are TGTGCCAGCAGTTCCTCACACTACCCGTTCTTC.

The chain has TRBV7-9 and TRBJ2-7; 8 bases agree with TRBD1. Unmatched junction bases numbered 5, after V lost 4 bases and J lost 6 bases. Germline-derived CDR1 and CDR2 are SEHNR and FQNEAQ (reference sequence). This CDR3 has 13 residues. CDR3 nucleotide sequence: TGTGCCAGCAGCTCCTCCGACAGGGGCGAGCAGTACTTC. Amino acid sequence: CASSSSDRGEQYF.